The source of this T cell receptor (beta chain) is a study of blood T cell repertoires in COVID-19 (dated by TCRdb to about 2020). The study in broad terms: Samples from collaborators originated in the United States, Italy and Spain and spanned both the acute and convalescent phases of COVID-19. The prospective study material was composed of cDNA or gDNA derived from T cells, B-cell-depleted T cells, or PBMCs. Deeply sampled blood TCRbeta repertoires from subjects exposed to, actively infected with, or recovered from COVID-19 were included in the dataset. The repertoires were released in a freely available public database meant as a resource for research on the immune response to SARS-CoV-2. Samples came from the ongoing ImmuneRACE study (first 160 participants) plus 1,254 subjects from 6 global collaborators. The sample metadata nearly always contained a de-identified subject ID, COVID-19 status, age in years and sex. Where available, HLA class I and class II types were obtained from metadata supplied by the sample provider rather than from assay-based typing. Points the paper makes about the study in general: The quantity of clinical and demographic metadata differed by source and by participant and was supplied without curation.

Turning to this clone: Its specific antigen is unknown. No base quality values were provided; no much bigger clone lies one nucleotide off.

V lost 1 base and J lost 4 bases; the stretch between them is 8 bases long. CDR1 and CDR2 are drawn from the germline V gene (reference sequence): SGHNT, YYREEE. There are 13 amino acids in the CDR3, from cysteine to phenylalanine inclusive. Kept here is only the CDR3 DNA, which spans 39 bases and is read in frame from base 1. Collaborating institutions collected whole blood in K2EDTA tubes following their own protocols. For TCRbeta analysis, collaborators shipped samples in one of three forms: frozen whole blood, isolated PBMCs, or DNA extracted from either of those sample types. TCRbeta CDR3 regions were amplified from genomic DNA using the immunoSEQ Assay, a bias-controlled multiplex PCR. The original methods were these. Nucleated cell counts per sample were estimated from amplification of reference gene primers within the assay. To quantify the absolute abundance of each unique TCRbeta CDR3 rearrangement, sequence reads were collapsed and filtered. For each sample, productive Simpson clonality was calculated as the square root of Simpson's diversity index over productive rearrangements. Here the immuneACCESS table is served through TCRdb, limited to in-frame sequences with V and J called. Missing clones are a known gap in these copies; in checked studies unresolved V genes cover under half, and the rest lacks a known reason. The V and J calls and clone size are taken from that table; D and trimming were inferred from the DNA. For this sample the table gives 23,000 or so clones, of which nearly 90% were detected only once. The top ten clonotypes cover 9.7% of the sample.

The clonotype originates from a man aged 65 to 85 with acute or convalescent COVID-19. The V gene is TRBV5-4 and the J gene is TRBJ2-5, with a weak D call of TRBD2 (6 bases match). The sequenced sample was peripheral blood. Here is the DNA: TGTGCCAGCAGCTTGAAACTAGCAGAGACCCAGTACTTC. It translates as CASSLKLAETQYF.